Each of the 30 T cell receptor beta chains below was sequenced from the same sample in a study of cytomegalovirus exposure and HLA in healthy donors. The PCR had 60 Vbeta and 13 Jbeta primers. Sequenced by immunoSEQ multiplex PCR; TCRdb stores in-frame clones only, minus some. The table for this sample gives under 150,000 clones. Sequenced: PBMCs. The receptors come from a woman aged 60 to 75 in good health and CMV-seronegative.

V usage is TRBV5-1 and J usage is TRBJ1-1, with a weak D call TRBD1 (5 bases). Germline lookup yields CDR1 SGHRS and CDR2 YFSETQ. Trimming left V 0 bases short and J 0 bases short, with 6 bases between. The CDR3 sequence is 14 residues long. CDR3: CASSLEQVNTEAFF. The CDR3 bases are TGCGCCAGCAGCTTGGAACAGGTGAACACTGAAGCTTTCTTT.

The J gene is TRBJ2-7, the V gene TRBV7-8, with 9 positions matching TRBD1. V trimming: 4 bases; J trimming: 2 bases; junction bases outside the gene matches: 6. The CDR3 covers 15 residues. Germline loops: CDR1 SGHVS, CDR2 FQNEAQ. In DNA, the CDR3 is TGTGCCAGCAGCTCCCCGGACAGGGGAACCTACGAGCAGTACTTC. It translates to CASSSPDRGTYEQYF.

The chain carries TRBV9 and TRBJ2-3; 12 bases agree with TRBD2. The V and J ends lost 2 bases and 0 bases, in that order; junction bases with no gene match: 4. The CDR3 totals 17 residues. Germline assignment: CDR1 SGDLS and CDR2 YYNGEE. The CDR3 region is CASSVGLAGTSTDTQYF. The CDR3 DNA reads TGTGCCAGCAGCGTTGGACTAGCGGGGACTAGCACAGATACGCAGTATTTT.

The chain uses TRBV27 and TRBJ2-5; D unclear. V lost 4 bases and J 4 bases, leaving 7 bases between the germline ends. Germline V CDR1 and CDR2: MNHEY, SMNVEV (reference sequence). The CDR3 totals 12 residues. The CDR3 spells CASSSPGETQYF. Here the CDR3 DNA reads TGTGCCAGCAGTTCCCCAGGAGAGACCCAGTACTTC.

The J gene is TRBJ2-1, the V gene TRBV2; 7 nucleotides agree with TRBD2. The ends lost 8 bases at V and 1 base at J; junction bases unmatched: 8. This CDR3 has 15 residues. Germline CDR1 SNHLY, CDR2 FYNNEI. DNA for the CDR3: TGTGCCAGCCCGCCGGCTAGCGGATCCTACAATGAGCAGTTCTTC. Protein product: CASPPASGSYNEQFF.

The chain links TRBV6-1 to TRBJ1-5; 8 bases match TRBD1. There are 15 residues in the CDR3. The germline V gene encodes CDR1 MNHNS and CDR2 SASEGT. Germline trimming cut 4 bases from V and 5 bases from J; bases unmatched to any gene: 7. The CDR3, as DNA: TGTGCCAGCAGTGCCGGACAGGGAGAGTATCAGCCCCAGCATTTT. This gives the protein CASSAGQGEYQPQHF.

The chain employs TRBV27 and TRBJ1-2, with 12 nucleotides matching TRBD1. With 5 bases clipped from V and 4 bases from J, the junction kept 8 bases outside the gene matches. Germline V gene lookup returns CDR1 MNHEY and CDR2 SMNVEV (reference sequence). The CDR3 length is 16 residues. The CDR3 region is CASSVGTGGPLYGYTF. As DNA, the CDR3 is TGTGCCAGCAGTGTCGGGACAGGGGGCCCCCTCTATGGCTACACCTTC.

The DNA for the CDR3 is TGTGCCAGCTCACCCAACAGGGCTCCAGAAAAACTGTTTTTT. It is translated as CASSPNRAPEKLFF. V and J are TRBV18 and TRBJ1-4; possible D gene TRBD1, 6 bases. Trimming pared 3 bases from V and 8 bases from J, leaving 13 bases between. This CDR3 contains 14 residues. Germline V gene sequence: CDR1 KGHSH, CDR2 LQKENI.

The rearrangement links TRBV5-1 to TRBJ1-6; no definite D call. V lost 3 bases to trimming and J lost 9 bases, with 10 bases between them. Germline V lookup: CDR1 SGHRS, CDR2 YFSETQ. The CDR3 runs 13 residues. This CDR3 reads CASSSRGSSPLHF. The CDR3 DNA reads as TGCGCCAGCAGCTCCAGAGGCAGTTCACCCCTCCACTTT.

The chain carries TRBV28 and TRBJ1-3; D is undetermined. V gave up 6 bases and J gave up 0 bases, with 6 bases separating them. Germline values: CDR1 MDHEN, CDR2 SYDVKM. The CDR3 extends over 13 amino acids. CDR3: CASRLSSGNTIYF. DNA of the CDR3: TGTGCCAGCAGGTTGAGCTCTGGAAACACCATATATTTT.

The chain employs TRBV4-1 and TRBJ2-1; 11 nucleotides align to TRBD2. V gave up 5 bases and J gave up 6 bases; unmatched junction bases: 21. This CDR3 comprises 20 residues. CDR1 and CDR2 (germline): MGHRA, YSYEKL. The CDR3 DNA follows: TGCGCCAGCAGCTCATATAGGACTGGCCGGCTAGCGGGGGGTGTCAATGAGCAGTTCTTC. Protein product: CASSSYRTGRLAGGVNEQFF.

V usage is TRBV15 and J usage is TRBJ2-1, with D perhaps matching TRBD2 (7 bases). The CDR3 has 14 residues. Per germline, CDR1 LNHNV and CDR2 YYDKDF (reference sequence). Trimming cost V 6 bases and J 7 bases, with 16 bases left between them. The CDR3 reads CATRRGGLWNEQFF. The CDR3 DNA reads TGTGCCACCAGAAGGGGGGGCCTTTGGAATGAGCAGTTCTTC.

The chain carries TRBV25-1 and TRBJ1-1, with TRBD1 identical over 8 bases. With V trimmed by 5 bases and J by 3 bases, 8 bases remained unmatched. The CDR3 extends over 15 amino acids. Germline loops: CDR1 MGHDK, CDR2 SYGVNS. The DNA of the CDR3 is TGTGCCAGCAGTCCGACGGACAGGGTGTACACTGAAGCTTTCTTT. This sequence encodes CASSPTDRVYTEAFF. The full variable domain, completed using reference TRBV25-1 and TRBJ1-1, is EADIYQTPRYLVIGTGKKITLECSQTMGHDKMYWYQQDPGMELHLIHYSYGVNSTEKGDLSSESTVSRIRTEHFPLTLESARPSHTSQYLCASSPTDRVYTEAFFGQGTRLTVV.

The V and J genes are TRBV2 and TRBJ2-5; D uncertain. The last part of the DNA fits TRBJ2-7 better; the J call may be wrong. CDR1 is SNHLY, CDR2 FYNNEI, per germline. The CDR3 length is 15 residues. The CDR3 sequence is CASSERRGSLGEQYF. CDR3 coding DNA: TGTGCCAGCAGTGAACGTCGTGGCAGTTTGGGCGAGCAGTACTTC.

The gene calls are TRBV5-1 and TRBJ1-2, with TRBD1 identical over 8 bases. Trimming at V came to 4 bases and at J to 8 bases, leaving 16 bases not matched to a gene. The germline V gene has CDR1 SGHRS and CDR2 YFSETQ. CDR3 length: 16 amino acids. The CDR3 here is CASSPPPNQGAAGYTF. The CDR3 nucleotides read TGCGCCAGCAGCCCGCCGCCAAATCAGGGGGCGGCCGGCTACACCTTC.

The chain has TRBV5-1 and TRBJ2-1; TRBD2 aligns across 14 bases. There are 19 residues in the CDR3. Germline CDR1 is SGHRS and CDR2 is YFSETQ. Trimming cost V 0 bases and J 0 bases; bases outside gene matches: 5. Here the CDR3 reads CASSLEGLAGVSSYNEQFF. DNA for the CDR3: TGCGCCAGCAGCTTGGAGGGACTAGCGGGGGTAAGCTCCTACAATGAGCAGTTCTTC.

The chain uses TRBV4-1 and TRBJ1-3; TRBD1 aligns across 10 bases. The CDR3 extends over 17 amino acids. Germline assignment: CDR1 MGHRA and CDR2 YSYEKL. V shed 3 bases and J 2 bases; nucleotides not matched to a gene: 7. The CDR3 reads CASSQGADRGPGNTIYF. The CDR3 DNA is TGCGCCAGCAGCCAGGGGGCTGACAGGGGGCCTGGAAACACCATATATTTT.

The chain uses TRBV7-2 and TRBJ1-4; the D is unclear. V was shortened by 0 bases and J by 3 bases, with 5 bases between the two germline ends. The CDR3 is 14 amino acids. CDR1 is SGHTA, CDR2 FQGNSA, per germline. CDR3 sequence: CASSLASSNEKLFF. The CDR3 DNA reads TGTGCCAGCAGCTTAGCGTCCTCTAATGAAAAACTGTTTTTT.

CDR3 residues: CASSLSGGPDSPLHF. The CDR3 nucleotides read TGTGCCAGCAGCTTGTCAGGGGGCCCGGATTCACCCCTCCACTTT. The chain employs TRBV7-9 and TRBJ1-6; TRBD1 aligns across 8 bases. CDR1 is SEHNR and CDR2 is FQNEAQ in the germline V gene (reference sequence). This CDR3 is built from 15 residues. The ends lost 3 bases at V and 8 bases at J; junction bases unmatched: 6. Full variable domain (outside the CDR3, taken from reference TRBV7-9 and TRBJ1-6): DTGVSQNPRHKITKRGQNVTFRCDPISEHNRLYWYRQTLGQGPEFLTYFQNEAQLEKSRLLSDRFSAERPKGSFSTLEIQRTEQGDSAMYLCASSLSGGPDSPLHFGNGTRLTVT.

The chain carries TRBV5-1 and TRBJ2-3; TRBD1 aligns across 9 bases. The V segment lost 3 bases and the J segment 2 bases; nucleotides outside the gene matches: 1. CDR1 is SGHRS and CDR2 is YFSETQ in the germline V gene. The CDR3 loop spans 14 amino acids. The CDR3 DNA reads TGCGCCAGCAGCTGGACAGGGGTCACAGATACGCAGTATTTT. Translating gives CASSWTGVTDTQYF.

Regarding this clone: Other DNA sequences in this specimen translate into the identical CDR3. The CDR3 is CASRGTGGEKLFF. The CDR3 DNA is TGTGCCAGCAGGGGGACAGGGGGTGAAAAACTGTTTTTT. The J gene is TRBJ1-4, the V gene TRBV6-1, with 11 bases aligning to TRBD1. The CDR3 sequence is 13 residues long. Germline V lookup: CDR1 MNHNS, CDR2 SASEGT. V lost 6 bases to trimming and J lost 7 bases; unmatched junction nucleotides: 1.

The chain carries TRBV2 and TRBJ2-3; 9 nucleotides agree with TRBD2. The CDR3 runs to 15 residues. Germline V CDR1 and CDR2: SNHLY, FYNNEI. Losses at the gene ends were 6 bases for V and 6 bases for J; bases not matched to a gene: 10. The DNA for the CDR3 is TGTGCCAGCAGCCGCCTAGCGGGGCCCGGGGATACGCAGTATTTT. Amino acids: CASSRLAGPGDTQYF.

With respect to this clone: The junction shows a germline mismatch at one end, possibly a read error. The chain recombines TRBV28 with TRBJ2-7; weak D call: TRBD1 (6 bases). This CDR3 is 13 amino acids long. Germline-derived CDR1 and CDR2 are MDHEN and SYDVKM. Here the CDR3 DNA reads TGTGCCAGCATCGACAGGCGATCCTACGAGCGGTACTTC. Its translation: CASIDRRSYERYF. The whole variable domain, remainder taken from reference TRBV28 and TRBJ2-7, is DVKVTQSSRYLVKRTGEKVFLECVQDMDHENMFWYRQDPGLGLRLIYFSYDVKMKEKGDIPEGYSVSREKKERFSLILESASTNQTSMYLCASIDRRSYERYFGPGTRLTVT.

The J gene is TRBJ2-3, the V gene TRBV5-1; TRBD2 agrees at 7 bases. The CDR3 loop spans 15 amino acids. The germline CDR1 and CDR2 sequences are SGHRS and YFSETQ. The V and J ends lost 5 bases and 3 bases, in that order; junction bases with no gene match: 9. As DNA, the CDR3 is TGCGCCAGCAGGAGGCTGGGGGGGGAAACAGATACGCAGTATTTT. Encoded protein: CASRRLGGETDTQYF.

The rearrangement uses TRBV10-3 and TRBJ2-1; perhaps TRBD2 as D (6 bases). The germline CDR1 and CDR2 sequences are ENHRY and SYGVKD. V lost 0 bases and J 5 bases, leaving 8 bases between the germline ends. This CDR3 is 14 amino acids long. CDR3 sequence reads: CAISESGGNNEQFF. DNA of the CDR3: TGTGCCATCAGTGAGTCTGGAGGGAACAATGAGCAGTTCTTC.

The chain uses TRBV28 and TRBJ1-1; 10 bases line up with TRBD1. The V gene's germline CDR1 is MDHEN and CDR2 SYDVKM. Trimming at V came to 5 bases and at J to 1 base, leaving 4 bases not matched to a gene. The CDR3 consists of 15 residues. CDR3 loop: CASSKGDRGNTEAFF. For the CDR3, the DNA is TGTGCCAGCAGTAAAGGGGACAGGGGGAACACTGAAGCTTTCTTT.

The chain couples TRBV2 to TRBJ1-1; 8 nucleotides line up with TRBD1. Germline CDR1 and CDR2: SNHLY and FYNNEI. The trim removed 5 bases at V and 5 bases at J, leaving 4 bases unmatched. The CDR3 has 13 amino acids. The CDR3 DNA sequence: TGTGCCAGCAGTTTAACAGGGGGTACTGAAGCTTTCTTT. Translation: CASSLTGGTEAFF.

This rearrangement joins TRBV9 to TRBJ2-5; TRBD2 is a possible D gene (5 bases). The V gene's germline CDR1 is SGDLS and CDR2 YYNGEE. CDR3 length: 14 amino acids. Between the trimmed V and J ends, which lost 2 bases and 5 bases, there was a span of 13 bases. CDR3 sequence reads: CASSVPGSRETQYF. The CDR3, as DNA: TGTGCCAGCAGCGTCCCGGGGAGTCGTGAGACCCAGTACTTC.

The V gene is TRBV5-4, the J gene TRBJ2-1, with 10 bases matching TRBD2. Germline loops: CDR1 SGHNT, CDR2 YYREEE (reference sequence). V lost 4 bases, J lost 0 bases, and 10 bases stayed unmatched. The CDR3 sequence is 18 residues long. CDR3 sequence: CASSGRGLAGASYNEQFF. Written as DNA, the CDR3 is TGTGCCAGCAGCGGGAGAGGGCTAGCGGGGGCCTCCTACAATGAGCAGTTCTTC.

The CDR3 is CASSLDRDTEAFF. CDR3 coding DNA: TGTGCCAGCAGCTTAGATCGGGACACTGAAGCTTTCTTT. The rearrangement joins TRBV11-2 to TRBJ1-1; no clear D gene. Looked up from germline, CDR1 is SGHAT and CDR2 is FQNNGV. The CDR3 is 13 amino acids. Trimming stripped 0 bases from V and 3 bases from J, with 5 bases between.